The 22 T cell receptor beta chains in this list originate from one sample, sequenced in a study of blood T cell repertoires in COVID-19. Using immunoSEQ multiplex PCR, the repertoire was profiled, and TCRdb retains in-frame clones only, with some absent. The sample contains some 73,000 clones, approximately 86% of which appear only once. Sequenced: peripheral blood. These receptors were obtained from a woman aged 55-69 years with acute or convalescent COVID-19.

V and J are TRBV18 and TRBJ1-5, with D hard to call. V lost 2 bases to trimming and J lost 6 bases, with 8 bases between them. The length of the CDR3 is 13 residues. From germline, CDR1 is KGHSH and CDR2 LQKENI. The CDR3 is CASSPKGGQPQHF. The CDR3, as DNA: TGTGCCAGCTCACCAAAGGGAGGTCAGCCCCAGCATTTT.

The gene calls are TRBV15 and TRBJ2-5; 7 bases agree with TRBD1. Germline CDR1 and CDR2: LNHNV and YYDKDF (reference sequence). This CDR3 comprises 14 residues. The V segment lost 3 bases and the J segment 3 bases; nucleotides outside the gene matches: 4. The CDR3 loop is CATSSYGTEETQYF. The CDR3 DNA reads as TGTGCCACCAGCAGTTACGGGACAGAAGAGACCCAGTACTTC.

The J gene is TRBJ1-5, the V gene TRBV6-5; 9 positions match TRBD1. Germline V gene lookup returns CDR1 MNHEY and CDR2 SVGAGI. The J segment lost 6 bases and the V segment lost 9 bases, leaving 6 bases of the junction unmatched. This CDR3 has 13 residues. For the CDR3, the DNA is TGTGCCAGTCACAGGGGGCAGAGTCAGCCCCAGCATTTT. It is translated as CASHRGQSQPQHF.

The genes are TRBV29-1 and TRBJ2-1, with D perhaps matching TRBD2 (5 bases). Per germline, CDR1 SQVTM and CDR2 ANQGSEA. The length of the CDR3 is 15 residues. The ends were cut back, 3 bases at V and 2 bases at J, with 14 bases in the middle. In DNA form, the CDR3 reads TGCAGCGTTGACCGGGCGAGCGGAACCTACAATGAGCAGTTCTTC. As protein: CSVDRASGTYNEQFF.

The CDR3 region has the DNA TGTGCCAGCAGTTTAGAGCCCGAACCCCTCCACTTT. This translates into CASSLEPEPLHF. The genes are TRBV12-3 or TRBV12-4 and TRBJ1-6; the D is unclear. Trimming cost V 1 base and J 12 bases, with 7 bases left between them. The CDR3 is 12 amino acids.

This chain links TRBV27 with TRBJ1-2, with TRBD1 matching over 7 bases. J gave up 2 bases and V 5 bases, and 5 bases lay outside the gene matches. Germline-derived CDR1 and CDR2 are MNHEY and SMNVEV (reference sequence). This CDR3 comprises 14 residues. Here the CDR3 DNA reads TGTGCCAGCAGTAATCAGGGGGTGAACTATGGCTACACCTTC. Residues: CASSNQGVNYGYTF.

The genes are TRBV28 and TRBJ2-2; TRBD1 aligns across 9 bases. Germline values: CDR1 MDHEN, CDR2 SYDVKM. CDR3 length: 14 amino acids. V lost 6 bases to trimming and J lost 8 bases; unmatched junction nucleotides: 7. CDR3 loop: CASRQGANRGELFF. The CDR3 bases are TGTGCCAGCAGACAGGGGGCCAACAGGGGGGAGCTGTTTTTT.

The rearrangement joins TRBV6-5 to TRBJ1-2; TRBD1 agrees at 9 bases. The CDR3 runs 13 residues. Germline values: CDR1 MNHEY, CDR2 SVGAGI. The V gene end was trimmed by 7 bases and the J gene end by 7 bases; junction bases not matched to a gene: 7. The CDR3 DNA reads TGTGCCAGCAAAACAGGGGGCGCGGGTGGCTACACCTTC. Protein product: CASKTGGAGGYTF.

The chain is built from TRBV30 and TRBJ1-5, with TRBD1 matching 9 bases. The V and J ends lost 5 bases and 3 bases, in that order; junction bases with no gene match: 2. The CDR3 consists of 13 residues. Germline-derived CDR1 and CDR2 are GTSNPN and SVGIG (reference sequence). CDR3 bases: TGTGCCTGGGGACAGGGGAACAATCAGCCCCAGCATTTT. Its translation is CAWGQGNNQPQHF.

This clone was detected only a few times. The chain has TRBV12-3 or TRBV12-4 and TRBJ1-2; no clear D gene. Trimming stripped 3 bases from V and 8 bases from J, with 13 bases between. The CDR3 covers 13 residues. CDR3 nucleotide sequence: TGTGCCAGCAGTTTTGGGCTTAGTCGGGGCTACACCTTC. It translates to CASSFGLSRGYTF.

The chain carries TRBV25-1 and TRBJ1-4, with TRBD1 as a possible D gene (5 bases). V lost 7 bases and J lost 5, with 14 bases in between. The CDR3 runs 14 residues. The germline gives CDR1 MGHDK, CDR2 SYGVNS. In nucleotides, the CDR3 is TGTGCCAGCACCGGATGGGGGGGGAATGAAAAACTGTTTTTT. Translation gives CASTGWGGNEKLFF.

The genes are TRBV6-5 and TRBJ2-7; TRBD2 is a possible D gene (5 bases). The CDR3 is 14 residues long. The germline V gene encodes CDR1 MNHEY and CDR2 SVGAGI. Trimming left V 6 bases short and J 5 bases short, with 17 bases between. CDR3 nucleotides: TGTGCCAGCAGGATCGGCGGCGGGTACAACGAGCAGTACTTC. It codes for CASRIGGGYNEQYF.

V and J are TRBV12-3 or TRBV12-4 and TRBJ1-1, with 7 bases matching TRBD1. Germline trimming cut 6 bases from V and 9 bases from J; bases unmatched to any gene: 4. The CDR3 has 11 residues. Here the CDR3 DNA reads TGTGCCAGCAGCTACAGGGGCAAAGCTTTCTTT. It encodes CASSYRGKAFF.

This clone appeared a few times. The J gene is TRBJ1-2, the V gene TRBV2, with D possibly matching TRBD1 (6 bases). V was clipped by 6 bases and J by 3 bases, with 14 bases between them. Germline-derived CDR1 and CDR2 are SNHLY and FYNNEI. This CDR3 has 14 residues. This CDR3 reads CASSLRGGDYGYTF. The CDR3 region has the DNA TGTGCCAGCAGCCTCAGAGGGGGTGACTATGGCTACACCTTC.

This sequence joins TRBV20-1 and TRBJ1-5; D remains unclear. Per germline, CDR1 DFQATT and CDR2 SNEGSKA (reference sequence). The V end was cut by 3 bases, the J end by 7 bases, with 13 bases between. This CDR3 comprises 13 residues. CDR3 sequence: CSASIGYGQPQHF. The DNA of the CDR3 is TGCAGTGCTAGTATCGGGTACGGCCAGCCCCAGCATTTT.

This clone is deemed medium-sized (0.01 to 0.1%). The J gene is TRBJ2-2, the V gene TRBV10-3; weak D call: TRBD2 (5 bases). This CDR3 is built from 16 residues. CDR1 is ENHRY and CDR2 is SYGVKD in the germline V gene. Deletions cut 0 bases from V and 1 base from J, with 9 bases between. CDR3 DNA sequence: TGTGCCATCAGTGAGTCGTTAGAGGGGAACACCGGGGAGCTGTTTTTT. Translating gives CAISESLEGNTGELFF.

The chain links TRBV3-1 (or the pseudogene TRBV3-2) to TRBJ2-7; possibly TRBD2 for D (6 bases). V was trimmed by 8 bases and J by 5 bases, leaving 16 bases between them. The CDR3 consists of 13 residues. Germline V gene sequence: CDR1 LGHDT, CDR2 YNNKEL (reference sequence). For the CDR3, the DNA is TGTGCCAGCCGAGAAGGCGGAGGGCACGAGCAGTACTTC. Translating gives CASREGGGHEQYF.

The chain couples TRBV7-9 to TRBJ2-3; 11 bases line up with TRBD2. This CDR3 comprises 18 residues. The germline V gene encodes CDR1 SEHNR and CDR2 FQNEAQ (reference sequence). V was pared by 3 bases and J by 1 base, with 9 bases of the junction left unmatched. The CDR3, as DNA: TGTGCCAGCAGCTTTGCTAGCGGGGGGACCTCGGGCACAGATACGCAGTATTTT. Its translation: CASSFASGGTSGTDTQYF.

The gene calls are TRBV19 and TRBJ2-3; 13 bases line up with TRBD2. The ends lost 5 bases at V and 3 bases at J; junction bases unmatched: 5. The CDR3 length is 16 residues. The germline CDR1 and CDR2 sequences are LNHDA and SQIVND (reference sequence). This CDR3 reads CASSPTSGGKTDTQYF. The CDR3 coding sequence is TGTGCCAGTAGTCCGACTAGCGGGGGGAAGACAGATACGCAGTATTTT.

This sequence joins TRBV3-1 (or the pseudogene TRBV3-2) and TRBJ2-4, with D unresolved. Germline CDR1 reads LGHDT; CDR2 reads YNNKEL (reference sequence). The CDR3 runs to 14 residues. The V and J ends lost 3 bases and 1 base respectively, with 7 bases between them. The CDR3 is CASSHSGAKNIQYF. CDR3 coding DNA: TGTGCCAGCAGCCACTCCGGGGCCAAAAACATTCAGTACTTC.

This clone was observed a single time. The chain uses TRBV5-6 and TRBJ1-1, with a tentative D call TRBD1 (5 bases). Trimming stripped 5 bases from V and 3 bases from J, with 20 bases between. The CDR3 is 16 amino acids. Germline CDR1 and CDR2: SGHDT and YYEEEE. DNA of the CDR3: TGTGCCAGCAGTTCCCGAGTGGGCAGGGATCACACTGAAGCTTTCTTT. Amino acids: CASSSRVGRDHTEAFF.

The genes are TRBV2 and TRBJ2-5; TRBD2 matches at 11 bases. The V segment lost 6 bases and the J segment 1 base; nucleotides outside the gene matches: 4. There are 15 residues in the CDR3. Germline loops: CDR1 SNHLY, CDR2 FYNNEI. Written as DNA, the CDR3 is TGTGCCAGCAGAAAGACTAGCGGGGCCCAAGAGACCCAGTACTTC. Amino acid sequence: CASRKTSGAQETQYF.